This T cell receptor (beta chain) came from a study of T cells in Graves' hyperthyroidism and ophthalmopathy (dated by TCRdb to the late 2010s). Regarding the study in general: Peripheral blood was sampled at the time of initial diagnosis, prior to any treatment. The paper describes TCR Vbeta CDR3 sequencing of fewer than 150 peripheral blood samples, made up of some 42 ophthalmopathy patients, roughly 72 hyperthyroidism patients and 17 progressor patients. To identify distinguishing TCR V-J signatures, a discovery cohort of some 100 patients was used, comprising 43 with Graves' ophthalmopathy and around 60 with stable Graves' hyperthyroidism. Prospective prediction of ophthalmopathy was tested in an independent validation cohort consisting of roughly 20 hyperthyroidism patients and around 16 patients who later progressed to ophthalmopathy. The study also compared thyroid tissue and blood T-cell repertoires from 5 to 7 Graves' hyperthyroidism patients. After sampling, hyperthyroidism patients received methimazole starting at 30 mg daily, and ophthalmopathy patients received high-dose intravenous methylprednisolone. The 100 discovery patients were randomly split 7:3 into training and test sets. Study-wide findings and limitations: In validation, the model predicted progression to ophthalmopathy with just under 71% sensitivity and over 72% specificity, a median of about 6 months before onset. No statistical method was used to set the sample size in advance, and investigators knew the group allocation. A 13 V-J signature model separated ophthalmopathy from stable hyperthyroidism, with around 90% sensitivity and about 81% specificity in cross-validation and 80%/75% in testing. Most expanded thyroid clonotypes (frequency above 0.001) were also detected in blood, a finding suggesting that blood repertoires may reflect thyroid immune responses.

As for this clonotype: Its antigen is not yet known. It has no much larger one-base neighbor in the sample; base qualities were not kept.

TCR beta CDR3 regions were amplified from RNA transcripts. A first-round RT-PCR of the TCR CDR3 used the HTBI primer set with the Qiagen OneStep RT-PCR kit. Libraries were constructed in a second round of multiplex PCR, after which size selection and purification were carried out. The libraries were sequenced on an Illumina HiSeq2000 using paired-end 100 bp reads. Per the original workflow: SOAPnuke was used to process the raw data, removing reads that contained adapters or uncalled bases, had a mean Phred below 15, or lacked an exact match to the constant primer or identifier. High-quality paired reads were merged using COPE v1.2.5, and each unique nucleotide sequence was defined as a clonotype. MiTCR v1.1 was used to align the clonotypes against IMGT TRBV, TRBD and TRBJ reference segments. The analysis was restricted to V-J combinations with a frequency above 0.0001, which together covered roughly 99% of the repertoires. A TCS score was defined as the ratio of F50 (clonal expansion) to E x V (chaos), with BLOSUM62-based TCRdist applied between CDR3 peptides within each V-J. Welch's t-statistics and random forest reduced 514 V-J features to 13, which were used in a naive Bayes classifier (R e1071). The raw public data were reprocessed by TCRdb itself: fastp quality trimming at Q25, MiXCR clonotype calling, in-frame beta chains only. Each CDR3 protein appears once, grouped with its most common genes and DNA. The V and J calls were determined by TCRdb, not by the authors. Counted in this sample were about 600,000 distinct CDR3 sequences; about 16% of them appeared once. The ten biggest clones cover around 3.3% of the sample.

Deletion took 2 bases off V and 8 bases off J, with a span of 10 bases between the germline ends. The CDR3 runs 13 residues from the cysteine to the phenylalanine. Only the CDR3 DNA is retained, 39 bases long and in frame from the first base. Sequences SGHTA (CDR1) and FQGNSA (CDR2) are obtained from the germline V gene. Moderately to severely active disease, a Clinical Activity Score of at least 3, a NOSPECS grade of at least 4, and a duration under 3 months were present in ophthalmopathy patients. Exclusion was applied to patients with uncontrolled infections, other autoimmune diseases, pregnancy or lactation. Clinical symptoms, serum thyroxine and TRAb, thyroid ultrasound, and orbital computed tomography formed the basis for the diagnoses. PBMCs were isolated from about 9.1 ml of fresh peripheral blood by Ficoll-Paque density gradient centrifugation. Trizol reagent was used to extract total RNA, and RNA quality was then checked on an Agilent 2100 Bioanalyzer.

This TCR was sampled from a woman aged 40 to 55 with Graves' ophthalmopathy. Recombination linked TRBV7-2 to TRBJ2-1; the D segment cannot be called with confidence. Sequenced: blood. Here the CDR3 is given as CASSLSWSDEQFF. The sequenced DNA: TGTGCCAGCAGCTTATCCTGGTCGGATGAGCAGTTCTTC.